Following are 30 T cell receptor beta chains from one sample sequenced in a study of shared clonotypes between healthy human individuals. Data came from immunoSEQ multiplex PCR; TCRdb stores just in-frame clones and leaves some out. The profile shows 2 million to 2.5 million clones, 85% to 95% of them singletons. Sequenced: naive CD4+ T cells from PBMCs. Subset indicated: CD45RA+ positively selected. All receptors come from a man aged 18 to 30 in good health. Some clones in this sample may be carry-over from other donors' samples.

The CDR3 spells CASSLAGNNEKLFF. As DNA, the CDR3 is TGTGCCAGCAGCTTAGCAGGAAACAATGAAAAACTGTTTTTT. The chain has TRBV11-2 and TRBJ1-4; D gene ambiguous. Germline V gives CDR1 SGHAT, CDR2 FQNNGV. CDR3 size: 14 residues. The V and J ends lost 1 base and 5 bases respectively, with 8 bases between them. The complete variable domain, with remaining parts taken from reference TRBV11-2 and TRBJ1-4, reads EAGVAQSPRYKIIEKRQSVAFWCNPISGHATLYWYQQILGQGPKLLIQFQNNGVVDDSQLPKDRFSAERLKGVDSTLKIQPAKLEDSAVYLCASSLAGNNEKLFFGSGTQLSVL.

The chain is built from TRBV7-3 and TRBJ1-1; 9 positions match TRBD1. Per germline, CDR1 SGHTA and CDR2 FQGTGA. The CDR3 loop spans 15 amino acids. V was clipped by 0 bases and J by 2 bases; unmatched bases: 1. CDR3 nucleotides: TGTGCCAGCAGCTTAACGGGACAGGGAAACACTGAAGCTTTCTTT. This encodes CASSLTGQGNTEAFF.

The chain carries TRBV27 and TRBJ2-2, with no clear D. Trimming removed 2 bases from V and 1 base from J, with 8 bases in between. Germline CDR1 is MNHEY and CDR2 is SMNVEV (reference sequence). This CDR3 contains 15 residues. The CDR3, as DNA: TGTGCCAGCAGTTTACGGCGACAGAACACCGGGGAGCTGTTTTTT. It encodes CASSLRRQNTGELFF.

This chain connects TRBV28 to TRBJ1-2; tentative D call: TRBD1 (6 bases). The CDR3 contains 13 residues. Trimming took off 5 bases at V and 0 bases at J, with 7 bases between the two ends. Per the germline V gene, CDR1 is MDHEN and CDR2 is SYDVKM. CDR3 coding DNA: TGTGCCAGCAGTAACAGGGCTAACTATGGCTACACCTTC. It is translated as CASSNRANYGYTF.

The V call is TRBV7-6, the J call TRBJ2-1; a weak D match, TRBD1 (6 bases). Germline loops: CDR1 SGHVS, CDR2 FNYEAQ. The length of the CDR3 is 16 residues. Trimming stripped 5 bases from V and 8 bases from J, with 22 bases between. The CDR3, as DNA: TGTGCCAGCAGCGCAACAGGGTCCCCCAATTTGGATGAGCAGTTCTTC. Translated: CASSATGSPNLDEQFF.

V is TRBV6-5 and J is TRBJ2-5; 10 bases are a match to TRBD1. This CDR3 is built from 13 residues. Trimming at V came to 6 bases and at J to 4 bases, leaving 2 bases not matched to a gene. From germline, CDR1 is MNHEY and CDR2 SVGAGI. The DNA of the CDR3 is TGTGCCAGCAGGGACAGGGGGACAGAGACCCAGTACTTC. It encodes CASRDRGTETQYF.

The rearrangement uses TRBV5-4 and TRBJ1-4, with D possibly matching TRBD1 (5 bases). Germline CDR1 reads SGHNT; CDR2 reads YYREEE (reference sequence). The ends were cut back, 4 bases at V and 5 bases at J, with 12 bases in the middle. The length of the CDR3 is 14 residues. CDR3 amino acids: CASSGGTENEKLFF. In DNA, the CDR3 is TGTGCCAGCAGCGGAGGGACGGAAAATGAAAAACTGTTTTTT.

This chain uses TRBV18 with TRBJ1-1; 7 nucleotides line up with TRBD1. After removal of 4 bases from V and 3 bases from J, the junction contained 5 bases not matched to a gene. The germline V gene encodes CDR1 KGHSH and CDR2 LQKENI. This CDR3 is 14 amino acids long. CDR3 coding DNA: TGTGCCAGCTCACAGGGGGCAGAGTACACTGAAGCTTTCTTT. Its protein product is CASSQGAEYTEAFF.

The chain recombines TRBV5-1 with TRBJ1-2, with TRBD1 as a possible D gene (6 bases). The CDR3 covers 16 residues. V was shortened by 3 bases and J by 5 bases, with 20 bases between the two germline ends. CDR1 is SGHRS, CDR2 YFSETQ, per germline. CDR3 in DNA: TGCGCCAGCAGCTGGACCGGGACGGTTAGGGGGTATGGCTACACCTTC. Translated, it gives CASSWTGTVRGYGYTF.

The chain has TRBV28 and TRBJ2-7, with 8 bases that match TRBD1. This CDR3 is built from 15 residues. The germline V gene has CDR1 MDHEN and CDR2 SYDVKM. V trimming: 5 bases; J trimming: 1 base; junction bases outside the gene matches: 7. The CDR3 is CASSPWGTGSYEQYF. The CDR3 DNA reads TGTGCCAGCAGTCCATGGGGGACAGGATCCTACGAGCAGTACTTC.

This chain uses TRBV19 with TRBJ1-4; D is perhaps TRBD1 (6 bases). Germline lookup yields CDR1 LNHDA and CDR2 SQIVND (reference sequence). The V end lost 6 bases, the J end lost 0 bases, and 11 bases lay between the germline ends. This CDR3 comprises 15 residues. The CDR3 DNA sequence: TGTGCCAGTAGGAAGACAGGAGCAACTAATGAAAAACTGTTTTTT. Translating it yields CASRKTGATNEKLFF.

The DNA for the CDR3 is TGTGCCAGCAGCTTATCGCAATACAATGAGCAGTTCTTC. This translates into CASSLSQYNEQFF. The J gene is TRBJ2-1, the V gene TRBV7-2; D call uncertain. The CDR3 runs 13 residues. Trimming stripped 2 bases from V and 4 bases from J, with 6 bases between. Looked up from germline, CDR1 is SGHTA and CDR2 is FQGNSA.

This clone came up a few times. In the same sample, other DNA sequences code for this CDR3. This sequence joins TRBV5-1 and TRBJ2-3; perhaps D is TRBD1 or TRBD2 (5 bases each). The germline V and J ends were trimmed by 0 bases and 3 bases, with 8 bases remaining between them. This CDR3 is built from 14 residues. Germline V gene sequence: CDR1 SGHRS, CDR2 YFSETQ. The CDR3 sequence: CASSLGGETDTQYF. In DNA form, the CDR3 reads TGCGCCAGCAGCTTGGGAGGGGAGACAGATACGCAGTATTTT.

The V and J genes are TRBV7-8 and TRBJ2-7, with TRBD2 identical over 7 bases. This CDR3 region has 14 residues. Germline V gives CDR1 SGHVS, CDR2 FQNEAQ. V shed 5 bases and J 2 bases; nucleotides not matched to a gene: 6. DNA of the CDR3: TGTGCCAGCAGCCAACCACTAGCGACCTACGAGCAGTACTTC. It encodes CASSQPLATYEQYF.

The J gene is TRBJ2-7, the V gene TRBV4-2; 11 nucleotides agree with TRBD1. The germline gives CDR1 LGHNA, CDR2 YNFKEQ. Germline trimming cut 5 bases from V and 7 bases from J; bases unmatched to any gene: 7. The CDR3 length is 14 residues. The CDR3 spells CASSASDRGLEQYF. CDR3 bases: TGTGCCAGCAGCGCGTCGGACAGGGGGCTTGAGCAGTACTTC.

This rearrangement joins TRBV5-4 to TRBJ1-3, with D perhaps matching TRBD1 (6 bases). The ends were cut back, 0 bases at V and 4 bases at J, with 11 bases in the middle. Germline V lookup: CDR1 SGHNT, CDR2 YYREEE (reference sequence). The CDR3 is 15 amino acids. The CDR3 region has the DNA TGTGCCAGCAGCTTGGCACAGGGAGTGGGAAACACCATATATTTT. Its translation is CASSLAQGVGNTIYF.

The CDR3 sequence is CASTPLGQGRTDTQYF. CDR3 sequence (DNA): TGTGCCAGCACCCCCCTCGGGCAGGGAAGGACAGATACGCAGTATTTT. V and J are TRBV27 and TRBJ2-3; TRBD1 might be the D (5 bases). V dropped 7 bases and J dropped 3 bases, with 20 bases sitting between them. The CDR3 is 16 amino acids. Germline CDR1 and CDR2: MNHEY and SMNVEV (reference sequence).

The CDR3 loop reads CASSTTGPQETQYF. The CDR3 region has the DNA TGTGCCAGCAGCACTACAGGGCCCCAAGAGACCCAGTACTTC. This chain uses TRBV7-3 with TRBJ2-5; tentatively, D is TRBD1 (6 bases). CDR3 size: 14 residues. CDR1 is SGHTA and CDR2 is FQGTGA in the germline V gene. V shed 5 bases and J shed 1 base, with 11 bases lying between them.

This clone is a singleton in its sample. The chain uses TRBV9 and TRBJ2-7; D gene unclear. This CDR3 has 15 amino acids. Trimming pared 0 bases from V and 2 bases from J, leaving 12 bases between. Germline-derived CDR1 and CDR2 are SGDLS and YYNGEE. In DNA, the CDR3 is TGTGCCAGCAGCGTAGGATCCGGGCTAACCTACGAGCAGTACTTC. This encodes CASSVGSGLTYEQYF.

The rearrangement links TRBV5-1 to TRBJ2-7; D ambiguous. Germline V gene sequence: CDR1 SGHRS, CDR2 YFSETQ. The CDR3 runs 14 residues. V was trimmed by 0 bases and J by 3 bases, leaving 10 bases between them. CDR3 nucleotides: TGCGCCAGCAGCTTGGATCGTTTAGTCTACGAGCAGTACTTC. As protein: CASSLDRLVYEQYF.

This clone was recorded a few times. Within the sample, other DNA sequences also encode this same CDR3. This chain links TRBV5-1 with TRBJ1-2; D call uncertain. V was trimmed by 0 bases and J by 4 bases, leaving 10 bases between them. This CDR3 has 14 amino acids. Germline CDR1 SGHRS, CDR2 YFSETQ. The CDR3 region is CASSLVAGAYGYTF. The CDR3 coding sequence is TGCGCCAGCAGCTTGGTGGCAGGCGCCTATGGCTACACCTTC.

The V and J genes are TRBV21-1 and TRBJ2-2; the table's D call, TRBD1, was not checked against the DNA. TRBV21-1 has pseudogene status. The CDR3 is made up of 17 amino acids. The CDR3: CASSKGRRGLKTGELFF. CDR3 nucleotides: TGTGCCAGCAGCAAAGGTCGGCGTGGGCTAAAGACCGGGGAGCTGTTTTTT.

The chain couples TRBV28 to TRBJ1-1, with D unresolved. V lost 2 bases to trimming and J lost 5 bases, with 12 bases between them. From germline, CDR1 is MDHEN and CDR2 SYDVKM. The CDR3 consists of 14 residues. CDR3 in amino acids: CASSLRASRTEAFF. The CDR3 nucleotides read TGTGCCAGCAGTTTACGGGCCTCGCGGACTGAAGCTTTCTTT. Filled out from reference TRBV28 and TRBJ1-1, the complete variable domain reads DVKVTQSSRYLVKRTGEKVFLECVQDMDHENMFWYRQDPGLGLRLIYFSYDVKMKEKGDIPEGYSVSREKKERFSLILESASTNQTSMYLCASSLRASRTEAFFGQGTRLTVV.

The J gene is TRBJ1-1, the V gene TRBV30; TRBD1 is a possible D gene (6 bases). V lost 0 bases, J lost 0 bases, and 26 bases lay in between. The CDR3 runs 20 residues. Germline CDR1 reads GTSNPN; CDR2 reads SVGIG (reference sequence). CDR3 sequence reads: CAWSVFRIQGSHLMNTEAFF. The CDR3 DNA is TGTGCCTGGAGTGTATTCCGCATTCAGGGGTCGCACCTAATGAACACTGAAGCTTTCTTT.

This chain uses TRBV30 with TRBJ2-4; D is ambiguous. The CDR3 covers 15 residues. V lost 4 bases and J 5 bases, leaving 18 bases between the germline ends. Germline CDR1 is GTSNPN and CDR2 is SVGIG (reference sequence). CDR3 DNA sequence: TGTGCCTGGACCCTGGTCCCGGGTCCGGAAAACATTCAGTACTTC. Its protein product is CAWTLVPGPENIQYF. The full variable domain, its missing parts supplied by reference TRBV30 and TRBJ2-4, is SQTIHQWPATLVQPVGSPLSLECTVEGTSNPNLYWYRQAAGRGLQLLFYSVGIGQISSEVPQNLSASRPQDRQFILSSKKLLLSDSGFYLCAWTLVPGPENIQYFGAGTRLSVL.

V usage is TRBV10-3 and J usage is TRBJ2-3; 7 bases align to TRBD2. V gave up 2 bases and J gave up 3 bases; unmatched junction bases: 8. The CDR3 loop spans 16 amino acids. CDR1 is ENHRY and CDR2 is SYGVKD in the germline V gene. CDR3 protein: CAISERELGGTDTQYF. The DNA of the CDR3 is TGTGCCATCAGTGAGCGTGAGCTCGGGGGGACAGATACGCAGTATTTT.

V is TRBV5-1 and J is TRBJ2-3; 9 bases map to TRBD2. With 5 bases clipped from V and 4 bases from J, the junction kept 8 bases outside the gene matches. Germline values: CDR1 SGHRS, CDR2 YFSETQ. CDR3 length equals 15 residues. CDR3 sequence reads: CASSVAGVKADTQYF. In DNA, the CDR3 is TGCGCCAGCAGTGTAGCGGGAGTCAAGGCAGATACGCAGTATTTT.

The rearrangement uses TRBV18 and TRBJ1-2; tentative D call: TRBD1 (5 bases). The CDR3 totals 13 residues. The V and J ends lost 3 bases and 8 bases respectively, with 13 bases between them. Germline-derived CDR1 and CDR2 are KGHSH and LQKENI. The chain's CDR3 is CASSPGGSGGYTF. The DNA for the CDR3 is TGTGCCAGCTCACCCGGGGGTTCGGGGGGCTACACCTTC. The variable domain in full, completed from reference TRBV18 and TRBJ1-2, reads NAGVMQNPRHLVRRRGQEARLRCSPMKGHSHVYWYRQLPEEGLKFMVYLQKENIIDESGMPKERFSAEFPKEGPSILRIQQVVRGDSAAYFCASSPGGSGGYTFGSGTRLTVV.

The CDR3 DNA reads TGCGCCAGCAGCTCGGGACGGGCCAAAGAGACCCAGTACTTC. Encoded protein: CASSSGRAKETQYF. The J gene is TRBJ2-5, the V gene TRBV5-1; either TRBD1 or TRBD2 may fit D (5 bases each). V was pared by 3 bases and J by 3 bases, with 12 bases between. The CDR3 contains 14 residues. The V gene's germline CDR1 is SGHRS and CDR2 YFSETQ.

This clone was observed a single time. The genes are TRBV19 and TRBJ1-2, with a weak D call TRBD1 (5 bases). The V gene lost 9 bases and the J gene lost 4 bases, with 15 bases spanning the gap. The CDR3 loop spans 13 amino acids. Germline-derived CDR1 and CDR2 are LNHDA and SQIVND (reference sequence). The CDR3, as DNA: TGTGCCAGCCGCCGAGCCAGGGCCTATGGCTACACCTTC. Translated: CASRRARAYGYTF. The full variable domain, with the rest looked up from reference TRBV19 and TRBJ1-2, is DGGITQSPKYLFRKEGQNVTLSCEQNLNHDAMYWYRQDPGQGLRLIYYSQIVNDFQKGDIAEGYSVSREKKESFPLTVTSAQKNPTAFYLCASRRARAYGYTFGSGTRLTVV.